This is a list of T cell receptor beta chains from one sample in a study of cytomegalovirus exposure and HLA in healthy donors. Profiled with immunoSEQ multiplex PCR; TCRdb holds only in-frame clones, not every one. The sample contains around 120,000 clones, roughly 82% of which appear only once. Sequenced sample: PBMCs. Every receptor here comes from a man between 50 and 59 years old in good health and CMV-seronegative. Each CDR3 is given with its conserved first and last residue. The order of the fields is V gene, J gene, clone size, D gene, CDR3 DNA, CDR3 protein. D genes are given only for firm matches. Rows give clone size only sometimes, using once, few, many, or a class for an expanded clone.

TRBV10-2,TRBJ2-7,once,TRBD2,TGCGCCAGCAGTGTGCCGGGACTAGAGGTTTACGAGCAGTACTTC,CASSVPGLEVYEQYF
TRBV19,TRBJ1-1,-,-,TGTGCCAGTAGTATAGGGCATAAAAACACTGAAGCTTTCTTT,CASSIGHKNTEAFF
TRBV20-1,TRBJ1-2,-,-,TGCAGTGCGAATACAGGGCTTGGCTACACCTTC,CSANTGLGYTF
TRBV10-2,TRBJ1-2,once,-,TGCGCCAGCAGGATGGGGGGGGCATTGGGGGGCTACACCTTC,CASRMGGALGGYTF
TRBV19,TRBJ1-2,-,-,TGTGCCAGCGAGAGGGGACAAGCTAACTATGGCTACACCTTC,CASERGQANYGYTF
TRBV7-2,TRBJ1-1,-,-,TGTGCCAGCAGCTTTGACGGGACTGAAGCTTTCTTT,CASSFDGTEAFF
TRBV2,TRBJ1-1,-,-,TGTGCCACCGTAGGGGGGGGCTACACTGAAGCTTTCTTT,CATVGGGYTEAFF
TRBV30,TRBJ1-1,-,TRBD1,TGTGCCTGGAGTGTAGGGACAGGCCTGAACACTGAAGCTTTCTTT,CAWSVGTGLNTEAFF
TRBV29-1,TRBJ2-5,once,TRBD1,TGCAGCGTTGCAACGGACAGGGGGCAAGGGACCCAGTACTTC,CSVATDRGQGTQYF
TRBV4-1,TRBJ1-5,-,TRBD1,TGCGCCAGCAGCCAGGGACAGGGGAGCTTTAGCAATCAGCCCCAGCATTTT,CASSQGQGSFSNQPQHF
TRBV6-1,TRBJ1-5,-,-,TGTGCCAGCCTAGGATCCGGTCGGCAGCCCCAGCATTTT,CASLGSGRQPQHF
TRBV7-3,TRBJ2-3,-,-,TGTGCCAGCAGCTTAAGCGGGACAGATACGCAGTATTTT,CASSLSGTDTQYF
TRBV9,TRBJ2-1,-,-,TGTGCCAGCAGCGCAAACAGATTCAATGAGCAGTTCTTC,CASSANRFNEQFF
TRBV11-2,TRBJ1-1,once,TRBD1,TGTGCCAGCAGCGTAACAGGGGGCTCGGAAGCTTTCTTT,CASSVTGGSEAFF
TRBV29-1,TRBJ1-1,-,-,TGCAGCGTTGCCACAGTGAACACTGAAGCTTTCTTT,CSVATVNTEAFF
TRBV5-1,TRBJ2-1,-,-,TGCGCCAGCAGGCCTGGACAGAGCTCCTACAATGAGCAGTTCTTC,CASRPGQSSYNEQFF
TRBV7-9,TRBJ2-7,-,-,TGTGCCAGCAGCGCAAACTATGGATACGAGCAGTACTTC,CASSANYGYEQYF
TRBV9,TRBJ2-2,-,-,TGTGCCAGCAGCGTCCGGGGACAAATGAACACCGGGGAGCTGTTTTTT,CASSVRGQMNTGELFF
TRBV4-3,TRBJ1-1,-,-,TGCGCCAGCAGCCAAGTAGGACAGAAAGAAGCTTTCTTT,CASSQVGQKEAFF
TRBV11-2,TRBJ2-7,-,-,TGTGCCAGCAGCTTAGATCCTCAGCGTGGGTACGAGCAGTACTTC,CASSLDPQRGYEQYF
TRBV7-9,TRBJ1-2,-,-,TGTGCCAGCGGACAGATAAACTATGGCTACACCTTC,CASGQINYGYTF
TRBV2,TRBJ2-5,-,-,TGTGCCTACGGGGAGAAGGCAGAGACCCAGTACTTC,CAYGEKAETQYF
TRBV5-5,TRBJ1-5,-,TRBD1,TGTGCCAGCAGCTTGGGGGACAGCTATCAGCCCCAGCATTTT,CASSLGDSYQPQHF
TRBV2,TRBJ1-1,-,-,TGTGCCAGCAGCGCGACAGAGAACACTGAAGCTTTCTTT,CASSATENTEAFF
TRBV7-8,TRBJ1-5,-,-,TGTGCCAGCAGTTCAGGGTTGCGACAGCCCCAGCATTTT,CASSSGLRQPQHF
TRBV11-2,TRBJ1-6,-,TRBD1,TGTGCCAGCAGCTACCGGGACAGGGTATCACCCCTCCACTTT,CASSYRDRVSPLHF
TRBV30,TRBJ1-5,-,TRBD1,TGTGCCTGGAGTTTTCTATCCGGGACAGGGAGTGGGCCCCAGCATTTT,CAWSFLSGTGSGPQHF
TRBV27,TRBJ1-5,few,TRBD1,TGTGCCAGTCAGGGGGTCGGTCAGCCCCAGCATTTT,CASQGVGQPQHF
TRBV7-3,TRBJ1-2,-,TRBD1,TGTGCCAGCAGCTTAACAGCAGGGGGCGGCTACACCTTC,CASSLTAGGGYTF
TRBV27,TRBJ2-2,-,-,TGTGCCAGCAGTCTCGGGTCGGCCGGGGAGCTGTTTTTT,CASSLGSAGELFF
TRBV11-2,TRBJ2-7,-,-,TGTGCCAGCAGCTTAGGGCGGTCCTACGAGCAGTACTTC,CASSLGRSYEQYF
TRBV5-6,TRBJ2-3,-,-,TGTGCCAGCAGCTTTATCGGGGGGCCATATAGAAATACGCAGTATTTT,CASSFIGGPYRNTQYF
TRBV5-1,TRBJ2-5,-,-,TGCGCCAGCAGCTTGATGGCAGGGGATGAGGAGACCCAGTACTTC,CASSLMAGDEETQYF
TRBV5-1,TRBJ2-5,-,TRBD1,TGCGCCAGCAGCCCGGGACAGGGCGATCCAGAGACCCAGTACTTC,CASSPGQGDPETQYF
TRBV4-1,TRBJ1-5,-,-,TGCGCCAGCAGCCAAGATCCGGGTACGTCCGCCCAGCATTTT,CASSQDPGTSAQHF
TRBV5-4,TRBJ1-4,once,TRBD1,TGTGCCAGCAGTATTATACAGGGGTCTAATGAAAAACTGTTTTTT,CASSIIQGSNEKLFF
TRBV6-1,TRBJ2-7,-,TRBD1,TGTGCCACCTCGACAGGGACGATTGAGCAGTACTTC,CATSTGTIEQYF
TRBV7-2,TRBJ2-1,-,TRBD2,TGTGCCAGCAGCGCCCAAGCGGGGAGGTGGGGTAATGAGCAGTTCTTC,CASSAQAGRWGNEQFF
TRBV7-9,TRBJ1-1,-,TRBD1,TGTGCCAGCAGCTTCCACCCACCCAGGACAGGGTCAGCCAACACTGAAGCTTTCTTT,CASSFHPPRTGSANTEAFF
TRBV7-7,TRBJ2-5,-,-,TGTGCTAGCAGCTTAGGGGGAGGCCAGGAGACCCAGTACTTC,CASSLGGGQETQYF
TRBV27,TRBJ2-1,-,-,TGTGCCAGCAGTTTCGGACTCGGCAATGAGCAGTTCTTC,CASSFGLGNEQFF
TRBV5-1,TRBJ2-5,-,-,TGCGCCAGCAGCTTGAGGCTAGCGTCTGGGCAAGAGACCCAGTACTTC,CASSLRLASGQETQYF
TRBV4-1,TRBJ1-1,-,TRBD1,TGCGCCAGCAGCCTAGGGGACAGGGCGAACACTGAAGCTTTCTTT,CASSLGDRANTEAFF
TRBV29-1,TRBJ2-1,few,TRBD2,TGCAGCGTTGAAGTTGGCACTAGCGGTTCCTACAATGAGCAGTTCTTC,CSVEVGTSGSYNEQFF
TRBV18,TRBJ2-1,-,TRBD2,TGTGCCAGCTCACCAGGGGAGGGCGGCATCAATGAGCAGTTCTTC,CASSPGEGGINEQFF
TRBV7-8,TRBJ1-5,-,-,TGTGCCAGCAGCTTAGGGCGGATTAGCAATCAGCCCCAGCATTTT,CASSLGRISNQPQHF
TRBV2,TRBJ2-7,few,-,TGTGCCAGCAGGACCGCCGGGAGCTACGAGCAGTACTTC,CASRTAGSYEQYF
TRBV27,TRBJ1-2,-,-,TGTGCCAGCGGCGCCACCAAGGGGGGGGGCGAGGACACCTTC,CASGATKGGGEDTF